The 16 T cell receptor beta chains presented below share a single source sample, sequenced in a study of CD8 T cells in Susac syndrome. Roughly 0.45 to 1 ug RNA was reverse transcribed with random hexamers. Each CDR3 protein is one row after TCRdb ran MiXCR on the immunoSEQ multiplex PCR reads. The table includes about 300,000 distinct CDR3 sequences, approximately 89% detected once. Input material: CD8+ T cells from PBMCs. The receptors were sampled from a human donor with multiple sclerosis.

J is TRBJ2-3 and V is TRBV12-3 or TRBV12-4; perhaps TRBD2 as D (5 bases). The ends were cut back, 6 bases at V and 8 bases at J, with 12 bases in the middle. This CDR3 is 12 amino acids long. CDR3 in amino acids: CASSPAAGTQYF. In DNA form, the CDR3 reads TGTGCCAGCAGCCCCGCCGCGGGTACGCAGTATTTT.

Only one count was recorded for this clonotype. One end of the junction varies from germline; a read error may be responsible. The chain is built from TRBV5-1 and TRBJ1-1; a weak D match, TRBD1 (6 bases). The germline gives CDR1 SGHRS, CDR2 YFSETQ. CDR3 size: 15 residues. The CDR3 DNA is TGCGCCGGCAGCTCGCATCCTGACGGGGGCCCTGAAGCTTTCTTT. Encoded protein: CAGSSHPDGGPEAFF.

As to this clonotype: A junction end diverges from the germline sequence, so it may reflect a read error. For the CDR3, the DNA is TGTGCTAGCAGCCCTGGGCTAGCGGGAGGGCCGGGAGAGACCCAGTACTTC. Translation gives CASSPGLAGGPGETQYF. The chain is built from TRBV7-7 and TRBJ2-5; 12 bases map to TRBD2. Per the germline V gene, CDR1 is SSHAT and CDR2 is FNYEAQ (reference sequence). The CDR3 is 17 residues long.

The V call is TRBV28, the J call TRBJ2-7; 7 nucleotides match TRBD1. The CDR3 length is 16 residues. J was trimmed by 5 bases and V by 3 bases; bases with no gene match: 13. The germline V gene encodes CDR1 MDHEN and CDR2 SYDVKM. CDR3 DNA sequence: TGTGCCAGCAGTTTGCTTCAGGACAGGATTGAAGACGAGCAGTACTTC. Translating it yields CASSLLQDRIEDEQYF.

This clonotype was observed once. The J gene is TRBJ1-1, the V gene TRBV30; TRBD1 might be the D (5 bases). CDR1 and CDR2 from the germline V gene are GTSNPN and SVGIG (reference sequence). The ends were cut back, 5 bases at V and 4 bases at J, with 8 bases in the middle. The CDR3 contains 11 residues. The CDR3 region has the DNA TGTGCCTGGGGGGGAGGCACTGAAGCTTTCTTT. Residues: CAWGGGTEAFF.

CDR3 in DNA: TGTGCCAGCATCGGAGGCACCGGGGAGCTGTTTTTT. This translates into CASIGGTGELFF. The chain links TRBV11-2 to TRBJ2-2; D possibly corresponds to TRBD2 (5 bases). The CDR3 sequence is 12 residues long. CDR1 is SGHAT, CDR2 FQNNGV, per germline. Trimming left V 7 bases short and J 4 bases short, with 7 bases between.

The CDR3 nucleotides are TGCAGCGTTGACACCTCACCCATACCAGGGGGCGCGGGAAACACCATATATTTT. This sequence encodes CSVDTSPIPGGAGNTIYF. The genes are TRBV29-1 and TRBJ1-3, with TRBD1 identical over 8 bases. CDR3 length: 18 residues. The junction had 17 bases not matched to a gene; V was cut back by 3 bases and J by 4 bases. The germline CDR1 and CDR2 sequences are SQVTM and ANQGSEA.

The chain links TRBV27 to TRBJ2-1, with 7 bases aligning to TRBD2. Trimming took 2 bases from V and 4 from J; bases not matched to a gene: 8. The CDR3 totals 16 residues. CDR1 is MNHEY and CDR2 is SMNVEV in the germline V gene (reference sequence). CDR3 bases: TGTGCCAGCAGTTTAAGTGTTAGCGGGCTGTACAATGAGCAGTTCTTC. The encoded protein is CASSLSVSGLYNEQFF.

The gene calls are TRBV3-1 and TRBJ2-6; D is unresolved. The V gene lost 2 bases and the J gene lost 2 bases, with 19 bases spanning the gap. There are 19 residues in the CDR3. Germline values: CDR1 LGHDT, CDR2 YNNKEL (reference sequence). In DNA form, the CDR3 reads TGTGCCAGCAGCCAAAGGGCCCGCCCCGGTCCCCCTGGGGCCAACGTCCTGACTTTC. This sequence encodes CASSQRARPGPPGANVLTF.

This clonotype occurred once. The gene calls are TRBV5-6 and TRBJ1-5; TRBD1 is a possible D gene (6 bases). The germline gives CDR1 SGHDT, CDR2 YYEEEE. The CDR3 spans 15 residues. Trimming left V 1 base short and J 5 bases short, with 13 bases between. CDR3 loop: CASSLRGQLYQPQHF. CDR3 DNA sequence: TGTGCCAGCAGCTTGCGTGGACAGCTGTATCAGCCCCAGCATTTT. Full variable domain (outside the CDR3, taken from reference TRBV5-6 and TRBJ1-5): DAGVTQSPTHLIKTRGQQVTLRCSPKSGHDTVSWYQQALGQGPQFIFQYYEEEERQRGNFPDRFSGHQFPNYSSELNVNALLLGDSALYLCASSLRGQLYQPQHFGDGTRLSIL.

The chain combines TRBV6-6 with TRBJ2-1, with D possibly matching TRBD2 (5 bases). From germline, CDR1 is MNHNY and CDR2 SVGAGI (reference sequence). Trimming removed 10 bases from V and 1 base from J, with 17 bases in between. The CDR3 totals 15 residues. As DNA, the CDR3 is TGTGCCATCGCGGGTATAGGGCCTTCCTACAATGAGCAGTTCTTC. It codes for CAIAGIGPSYNEQFF.

The rearrangement links TRBV25-1 to TRBJ2-5, with TRBD1 identical over 12 bases. CDR3 length equals 16 residues. Trimming removed 1 base from V and 2 bases from J; junction bases left unmatched: 2. Germline V lookup: CDR1 MGHDK, CDR2 SYGVNS. CDR3 sequence reads: CASSEWGQGAQETQYF. As DNA, the CDR3 is TGTGCCAGCAGTGAATGGGGACAGGGGGCACAAGAGACCCAGTACTTC.

This clonotype was detected once. The chain links TRBV6-5 to TRBJ2-3; D remains ambiguous. V was clipped by 8 bases and J by 6 bases, with 15 bases between them. Germline V gives CDR1 MNHEY, CDR2 SVGAGI. The CDR3 loop spans 13 amino acids. The CDR3 protein is CASAAQVSDTQYF. The CDR3 DNA is TGTGCCAGCGCGGCACAAGTGTCCGATACGCAGTATTTT.

The chain couples TRBV12-3 or TRBV12-4 to TRBJ2-7; either TRBD1 or TRBD2 may supply D (5 bases each). The V end was cut by 8 bases, the J end by 4 bases, with 18 bases between. The CDR3 has 14 residues. CDR3 DNA: TGTGCCAGCGGGGGTACCGCCCAGGGATACGAGCAGTACTTC. Translating gives CASGGTAQGYEQYF.

The chain recombines TRBV12-5 with TRBJ2-1, with D uncertain. V dropped 5 bases and J dropped 12 bases, with 11 bases sitting between them. The CDR3 has 11 residues. From germline, CDR1 is LGHNT and CDR2 FRNRAP. The CDR3 DNA follows: TGTGCTAGTGGTATGGGGTCGGCGCAGTTCTTC. It codes for CASGMGSAQFF.

The rearrangement joins TRBV13 to TRBJ2-7; 13 bases agree with TRBD2. The CDR3 runs to 16 residues. Germline V lookup: CDR1 PRHDT, CDR2 FYEKMQ (reference sequence). Germline trimming cut 4 bases from V and 2 bases from J; bases unmatched to any gene: 5. CDR3 residues: CASSSGLAGRTYEQYF. CDR3 sequence (DNA): TGTGCCAGCAGCTCGGGACTAGCGGGAAGGACCTACGAGCAGTACTTC.